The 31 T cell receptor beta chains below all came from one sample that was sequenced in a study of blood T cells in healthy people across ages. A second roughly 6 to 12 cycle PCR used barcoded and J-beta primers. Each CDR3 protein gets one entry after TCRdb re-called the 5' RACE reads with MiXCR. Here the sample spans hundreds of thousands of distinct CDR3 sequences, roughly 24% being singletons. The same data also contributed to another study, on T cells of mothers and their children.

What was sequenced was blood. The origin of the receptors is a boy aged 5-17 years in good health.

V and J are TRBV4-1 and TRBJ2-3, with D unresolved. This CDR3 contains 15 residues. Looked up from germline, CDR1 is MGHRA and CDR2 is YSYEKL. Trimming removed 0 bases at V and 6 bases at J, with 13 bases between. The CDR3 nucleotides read TGCGCCAGCAGCCAAGAGGGAACTTCCTTCGATACGCAGTATTTT. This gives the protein CASSQEGTSFDTQYF.

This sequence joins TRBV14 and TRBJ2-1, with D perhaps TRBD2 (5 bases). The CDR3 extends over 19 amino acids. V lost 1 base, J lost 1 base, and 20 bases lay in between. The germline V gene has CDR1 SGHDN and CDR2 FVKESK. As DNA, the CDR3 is TGTGCCAGCAGCCAAGTGCTGGGTCTCGGGGTAATGTCCTACAATGAGCAGTTCTTC. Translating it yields CASSQVLGLGVMSYNEQFF.

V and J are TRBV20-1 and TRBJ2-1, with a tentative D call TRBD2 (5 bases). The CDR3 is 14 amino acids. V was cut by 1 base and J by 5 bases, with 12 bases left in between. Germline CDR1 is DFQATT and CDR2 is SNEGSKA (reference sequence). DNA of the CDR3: TGCAGTGCTAGAGTCCTAGCTACCCACAATGAGCAGTTCTTC. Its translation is CSARVLATHNEQFF.

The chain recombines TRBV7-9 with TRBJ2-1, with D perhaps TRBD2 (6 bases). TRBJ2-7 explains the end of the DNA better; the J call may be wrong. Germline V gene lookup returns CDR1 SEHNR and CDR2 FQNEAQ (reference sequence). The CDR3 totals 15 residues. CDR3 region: CASSLARGTSYEQYF. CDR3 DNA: TGTGCCAGCAGCTTAGCGCGGGGAACCTCCTACGAGCAGTACTTC.

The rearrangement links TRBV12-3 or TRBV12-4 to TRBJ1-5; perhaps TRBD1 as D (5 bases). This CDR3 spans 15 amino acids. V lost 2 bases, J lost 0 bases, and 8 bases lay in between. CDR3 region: CASSLNRNSNQPQHF. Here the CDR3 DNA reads TGTGCCAGCAGTTTAAACAGGAATAGCAATCAGCCCCAGCATTTT.

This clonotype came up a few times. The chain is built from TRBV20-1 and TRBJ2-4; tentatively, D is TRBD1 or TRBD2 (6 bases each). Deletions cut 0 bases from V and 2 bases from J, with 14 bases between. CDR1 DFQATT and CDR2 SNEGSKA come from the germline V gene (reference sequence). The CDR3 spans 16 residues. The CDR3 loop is CSARDTWGASKNIQYF. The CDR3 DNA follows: TGCAGTGCTAGAGATACCTGGGGGGCCTCCAAAAACATTCAGTACTTC.

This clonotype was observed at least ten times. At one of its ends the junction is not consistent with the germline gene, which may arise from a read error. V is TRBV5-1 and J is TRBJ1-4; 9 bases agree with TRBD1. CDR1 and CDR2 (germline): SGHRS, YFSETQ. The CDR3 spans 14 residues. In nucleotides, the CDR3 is TGTGCCAGCTCATCGGGACAGGGAGGCGAAAAACTGTTTTTT. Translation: CASSSGQGGEKLFF.

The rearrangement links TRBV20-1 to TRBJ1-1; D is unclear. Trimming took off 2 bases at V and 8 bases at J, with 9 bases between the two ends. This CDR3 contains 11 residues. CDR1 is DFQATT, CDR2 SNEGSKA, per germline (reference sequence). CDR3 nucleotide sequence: TGCAGTGCTAGAAGTGGGGTGGAAGCTTTCTTT. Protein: CSARSGVEAFF.

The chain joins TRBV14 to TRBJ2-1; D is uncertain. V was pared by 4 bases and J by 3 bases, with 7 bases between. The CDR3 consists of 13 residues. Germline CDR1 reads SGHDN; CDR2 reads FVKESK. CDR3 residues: CASSRYNYNEQFF. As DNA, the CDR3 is TGTGCCAGCAGCCGGTACAACTACAATGAGCAGTTCTTC.

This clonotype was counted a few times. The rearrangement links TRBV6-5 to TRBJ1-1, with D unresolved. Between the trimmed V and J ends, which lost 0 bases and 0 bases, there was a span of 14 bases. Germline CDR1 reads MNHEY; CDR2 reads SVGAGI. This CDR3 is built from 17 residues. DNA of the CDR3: TGTGCCAGCAGTTACTCCGGTCTTGATGGGGTGAACACTGAAGCTTTCTTT. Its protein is CASSYSGLDGVNTEAFF.

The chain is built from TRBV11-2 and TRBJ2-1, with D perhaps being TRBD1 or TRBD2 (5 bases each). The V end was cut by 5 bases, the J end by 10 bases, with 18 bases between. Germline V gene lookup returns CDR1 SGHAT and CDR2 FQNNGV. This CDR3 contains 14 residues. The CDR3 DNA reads TGTGCCAGCAGCCGGGGCAGGGCTGGCGGAGAGCAGTTCTTC. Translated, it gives CASSRGRAGGEQFF.

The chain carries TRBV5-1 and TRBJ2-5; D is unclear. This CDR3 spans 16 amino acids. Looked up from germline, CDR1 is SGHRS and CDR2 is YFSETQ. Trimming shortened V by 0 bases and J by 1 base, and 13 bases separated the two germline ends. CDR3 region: CASSLAGVRGQETQYF. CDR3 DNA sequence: TGCGCCAGCAGCTTGGCCGGCGTCAGAGGCCAAGAGACCCAGTACTTC.

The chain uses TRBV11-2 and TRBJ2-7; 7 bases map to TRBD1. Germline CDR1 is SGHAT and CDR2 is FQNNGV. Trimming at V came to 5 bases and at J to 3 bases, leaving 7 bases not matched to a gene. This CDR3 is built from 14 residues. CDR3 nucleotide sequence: TGTGCCAGCAGCCAGAGACAGGGAGACTACGAGCAGTACTTC. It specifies CASSQRQGDYEQYF.

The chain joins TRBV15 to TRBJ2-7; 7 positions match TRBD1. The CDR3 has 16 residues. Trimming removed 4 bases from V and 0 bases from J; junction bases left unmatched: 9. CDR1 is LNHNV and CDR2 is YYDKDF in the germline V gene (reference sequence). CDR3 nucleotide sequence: TGTGCCACCAGCACCAACAGGGGCGTTAGCTCCTACGAGCAGTACTTC. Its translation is CATSTNRGVSSYEQYF.

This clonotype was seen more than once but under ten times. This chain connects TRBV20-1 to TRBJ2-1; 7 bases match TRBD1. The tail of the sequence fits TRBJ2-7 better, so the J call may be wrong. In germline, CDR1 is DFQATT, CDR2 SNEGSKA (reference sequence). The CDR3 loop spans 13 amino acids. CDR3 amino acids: CSARNGTAYEQYF. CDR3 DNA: TGCAGTGCTAGGAACGGGACAGCCTACGAGCAGTACTTC.

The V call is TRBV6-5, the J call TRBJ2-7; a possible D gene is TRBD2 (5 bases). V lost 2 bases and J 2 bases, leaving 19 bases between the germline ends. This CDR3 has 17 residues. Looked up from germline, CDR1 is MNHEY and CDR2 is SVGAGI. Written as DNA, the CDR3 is TGTGCCAGCAGTTACCCGCCGTCGAGGGTAAGCCCCTACGAGCAGTACTTC. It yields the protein CASSYPPSRVSPYEQYF.

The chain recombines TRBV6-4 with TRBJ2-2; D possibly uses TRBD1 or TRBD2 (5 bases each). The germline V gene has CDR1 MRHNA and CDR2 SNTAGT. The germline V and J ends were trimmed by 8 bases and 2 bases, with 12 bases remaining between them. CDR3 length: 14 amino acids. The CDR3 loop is CASSRDPNTGELFF. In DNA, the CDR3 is TGTGCCAGCTCCAGGGACCCAAACACCGGGGAGCTGTTTTTT.

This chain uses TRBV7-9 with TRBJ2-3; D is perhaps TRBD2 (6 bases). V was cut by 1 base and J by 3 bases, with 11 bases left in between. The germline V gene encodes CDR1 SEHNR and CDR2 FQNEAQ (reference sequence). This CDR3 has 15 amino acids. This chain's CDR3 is CASSLGLELTDTQYF. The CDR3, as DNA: TGTGCCAGCAGCTTAGGACTAGAACTGACAGATACGCAGTATTTT.

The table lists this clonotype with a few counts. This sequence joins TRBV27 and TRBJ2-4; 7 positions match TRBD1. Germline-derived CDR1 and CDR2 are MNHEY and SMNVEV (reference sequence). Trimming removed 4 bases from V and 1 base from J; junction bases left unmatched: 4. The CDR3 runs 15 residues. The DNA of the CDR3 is TGTGCCAGCAGTTCACTGACAGGGGCCAAAAACATTCAGTACTTC. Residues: CASSSLTGAKNIQYF.

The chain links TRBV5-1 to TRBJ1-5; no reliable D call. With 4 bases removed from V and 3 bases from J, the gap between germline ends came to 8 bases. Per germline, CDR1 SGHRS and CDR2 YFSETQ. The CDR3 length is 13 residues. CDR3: CASSPETNQPQHF. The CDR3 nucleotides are TGCGCCAGCAGCCCGGAGACCAATCAGCCCCAGCATTTT.

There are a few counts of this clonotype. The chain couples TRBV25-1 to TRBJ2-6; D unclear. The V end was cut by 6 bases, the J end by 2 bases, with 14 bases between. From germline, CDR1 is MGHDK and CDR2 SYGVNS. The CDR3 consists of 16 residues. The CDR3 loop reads CASSPSDIPGANVLTF. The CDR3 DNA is TGTGCCAGCAGCCCCTCTGACATCCCTGGGGCCAACGTCCTGACTTTC.

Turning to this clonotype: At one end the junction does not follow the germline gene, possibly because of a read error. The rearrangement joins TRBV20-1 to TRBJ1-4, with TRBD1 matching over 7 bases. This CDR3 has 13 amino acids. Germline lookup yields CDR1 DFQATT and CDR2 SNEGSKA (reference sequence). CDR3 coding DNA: TGCAGTGCTTCCGGGACAGCTAATGAGAAACCGTTTTTT. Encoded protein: CSASGTANEKPFF.

The CDR3 sequence is CASSHERGSGYNEQFF. As DNA, the CDR3 is TGTGCCAGCAGCCATGAGCGGGGCTCTGGATACAATGAGCAGTTCTTC. The chain employs TRBV14 and TRBJ2-1; TRBD2 aligns across 7 bases. The CDR3 runs to 16 residues. Germline lookup yields CDR1 SGHDN and CDR2 FVKESK. J was trimmed by 4 bases and V by 3 bases; bases with no gene match: 9. The full variable domain, rest sourced from reference TRBV14 and TRBJ2-1, is EAGVTQFPSHSVIEKGQTVTLRCDPISGHDNLYWYRRVMGKEIKFLLHFVKESKQDESGMPNNRFLAERTGGTYSTLKVQPAELEDSGVYFCASSHERGSGYNEQFFGPGTRLTVL.

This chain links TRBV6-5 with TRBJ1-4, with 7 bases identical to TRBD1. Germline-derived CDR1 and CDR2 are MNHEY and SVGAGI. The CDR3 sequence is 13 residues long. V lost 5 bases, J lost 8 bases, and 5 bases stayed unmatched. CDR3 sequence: CASSTQGREKLFF. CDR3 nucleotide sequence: TGTGCCAGCAGTACACAGGGGAGGGAAAAACTGTTTTTT.

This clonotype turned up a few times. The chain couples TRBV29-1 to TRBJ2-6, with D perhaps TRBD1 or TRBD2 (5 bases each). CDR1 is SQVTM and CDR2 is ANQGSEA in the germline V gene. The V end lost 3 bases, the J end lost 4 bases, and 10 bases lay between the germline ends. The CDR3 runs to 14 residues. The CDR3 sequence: CSVEGVRGANVLTF. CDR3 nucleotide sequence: TGCAGCGTTGAGGGGGTAAGAGGGGCCAACGTCCTGACTTTC.

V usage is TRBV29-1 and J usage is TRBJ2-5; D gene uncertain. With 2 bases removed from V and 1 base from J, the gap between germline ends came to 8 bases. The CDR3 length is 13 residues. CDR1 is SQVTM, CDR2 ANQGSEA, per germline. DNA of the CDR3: TGCAGCGTTGAAAATCGGTCCCAAGAGACCCAGTACTTC. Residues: CSVENRSQETQYF.

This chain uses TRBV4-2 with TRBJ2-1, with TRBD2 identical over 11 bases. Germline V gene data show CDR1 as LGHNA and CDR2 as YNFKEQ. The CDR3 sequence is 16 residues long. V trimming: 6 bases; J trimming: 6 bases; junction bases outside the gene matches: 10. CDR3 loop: CASSPRHSGGANEQFF. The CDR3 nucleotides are TGTGCCAGCAGTCCGCGCCATAGCGGGGGGGCCAATGAGCAGTTCTTC.

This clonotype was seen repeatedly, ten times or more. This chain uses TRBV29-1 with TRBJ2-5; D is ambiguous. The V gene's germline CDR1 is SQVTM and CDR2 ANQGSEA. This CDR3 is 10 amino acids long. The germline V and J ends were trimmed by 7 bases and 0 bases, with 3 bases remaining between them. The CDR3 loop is CSADQETQYF. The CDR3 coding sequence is TGCAGCGCAGACCAAGAGACCCAGTACTTC.

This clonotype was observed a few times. The CDR3 DNA sequence: TGTGCCAGCAGTTTCGCGGGGGAGGGCTACGAGCAGTACTTC. Its translation: CASSFAGEGYEQYF. The rearrangement uses TRBV12-3 or TRBV12-4 and TRBJ2-7; 7 positions agree with TRBD2. The CDR3 consists of 14 residues. Losses at the gene ends were 3 bases for V and 3 bases for J; bases not matched to a gene: 5.

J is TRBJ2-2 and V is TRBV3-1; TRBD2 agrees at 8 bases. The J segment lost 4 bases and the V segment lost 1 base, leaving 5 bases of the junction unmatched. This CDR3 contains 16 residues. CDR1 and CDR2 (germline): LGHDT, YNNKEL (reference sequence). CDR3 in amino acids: CASSQAAGGGTGELFF. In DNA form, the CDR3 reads TGTGCCAGCAGCCAAGCGGCGGGGGGAGGCACCGGGGAGCTGTTTTTT.

Written as DNA, the CDR3 is TGTGCCAGCAGTTCTCGGACAGGGGAAGATACGCAGTATTTT. Its translation: CASSSRTGEDTQYF. J is TRBJ2-3 and V is TRBV12-3 or TRBV12-4; 9 positions agree with TRBD1. CDR3 length: 14 residues. The junction had 4 bases not matched to a gene; V was cut back by 4 bases and J by 5 bases.